These T cell receptor beta chains were read from a single sample in a study of blood T cell repertoires in COVID-19. The repertoire was sequenced with immunoSEQ multiplex PCR; TCRdb's copy has only in-frame clones and lacks some. Of about 220,000 clones detected, less than 90% appear once; the ten largest clones hold 5.1%. The sample consisted of peripheral blood. The source of these receptors is a woman aged 55-70 years who had recovered from COVID-19. The CDR3 runs from the conserved cysteine through the conserved F or W. D genes are given only for firm matches. A row's size may be missing; if present it is once, few, many or a size class.

>-|TRBV30|TRBJ1-2|-
CAWSVEGGRGYTF
TGTGCCTGGAGTGTTGAGGGCGGTCGGGGCTACACCTTC
>-|TRBV2|TRBJ2-2|-
CASSEARTGELFF
TGTGCCAGCAGTGAAGCCCGCACCGGGGAGCTGTTTTTT
>-|TRBV5-4|TRBJ2-3|TRBD2
CATSTTGGADTQYF
TGTGCCACTAGCACTACCGGGGGGGCAGATACGCAGTATTTT
>once|TRBV18|TRBJ1-2|-
CASSLSGGSGYGYTF
TGTGCCAGCTCACTATCGGGGGGCAGTGGCTATGGCTACACCTTC
>-|TRBV5-1|TRBJ2-1|-
CASSNGGHNEQFF
TGCGCCAGCAGCAACGGGGGACACAATGAGCAGTTCTTC
>-|TRBV7-6|TRBJ1-6|-
CASSLDQGIGSPLHF
TGTGCCAGCAGCTTAGACCAGGGGATAGGATCACCCCTCCACTTT
>-|TRBV11-2|TRBJ2-1|TRBD2
CASSFGLAGVEQFF
TGTGCCAGCAGCTTCGGACTAGCGGGGGTTGAGCAGTTCTTC
>-|TRBV12-5|TRBJ1-1|-
CASGLDKNTEAFF
TGTGCTAGTGGACTGGACAAGAACACTGAAGCTTTCTTT
>-|TRBV29-1|TRBJ1-5|-
CSVVTGSNQPQHF
TGCAGCGTTGTTACAGGTTCCAATCAGCCCCAGCATTTT
>few|TRBV5-5|TRBJ1-2|-
CASSFRDVRGYTF
TGTGCCAGCAGCTTTCGTGACGTGAGGGGCTACACCTTC
>-|TRBV5-4|TRBJ2-7|TRBD2
CASSLVTSGGYEQYF
TGTGCCAGCAGCTTGGTTACTAGCGGGGGTTACGAGCAGTACTTC
>-|TRBV2|TRBJ2-7|-
CASSEVAGSYYEQYF
TGTGCCAGCAGTGAGGTGGCGGGGAGCTACTACGAGCAGTACTTC
>few|TRBV9|TRBJ2-5|TRBD1
CASSVGSQTGLETQYF
TGTGCCAGCAGCGTAGGTTCCCAGACAGGGCTTGAGACCCAGTACTTC